This T cell receptor (beta chain) was found in a study of a mutant IDH1 vaccine in newly diagnosed glioma. Study-wide background: Standard pretreatment was either radiotherapy, temozolomide, or, for most, radiochemotherapy with temozolomide.

The time point here: week 47, end of study. All doses held 300 ug of mutant IDH1 20-mer peptide, with topical imiquimod. Libraries were prepared by immunoSEQ multiplex PCR; TCRdb keeps only in-frame clonotypes and omits some of them. The sample includes some 38,000 clones, about 81% seen only once; the top ten take about 9.6%. Regarding this clone: Its antigen is as yet unknown.

CDR3 length: 14 amino acids. Trimming took off 5 bases at V and 10 bases at J, with 17 bases between the two ends. The germline V gene encodes CDR1 MNHEY and CDR2 SMNVEV (reference sequence). The sample here was PBMCs, taken from a glioma patient whose treatment included an IDH1 peptide vaccine. The receptor comes from a man aged 35 to 55 with glioma. This rearrangement joins TRBV27 to TRBJ1-4; a possible D gene is TRBD1 (6 bases). CDR3 sequence (DNA): TGTGCCAGCAGTCTCAACCCTTTACAGGGAAAACTGTTTTTT. This sequence encodes CASSLNPLQGKLFF. The whole variable domain, filled in from reference TRBV27 and TRBJ1-4, reads EAQVTQNPRYLITVTGKKLTVTCSQNMNHEYMSWYRQDPGLGLRQIYYSMNVEVTDKGDVPEGYKVSRKEKRNFPLILESPSPNQTSLYFCASSLNPLQGKLFFGSGTQLSVL.